This T cell receptor (beta chain) was obtained from a study of cytomegalovirus exposure and HLA in healthy donors (dated by TCRdb to the late 2010s). The study in broad terms: According to an earlier analysis of 587 of the donors, 200 million or so T cells yielded some 120 million unique TCR beta sequences and less than 300 Gb of sequence data. The genetic ancestry cluster associated with self-reported Caucasian donors included over 65% of the roughly 410 genotyped donors. Besides the first cohort of 500 to 700 subjects, a separate validation cohort made up of 90 to 150 different subjects was used. Roughly five DR-DQ haplotypes were treated as single units for association and clustering because of strong linkage in the cohort. An earlier analysis of around 540 of the donors applied high-throughput TCR beta sequencing to assess whether each TCR beta V gene segment acted as functional or pseudogenic. To predict cytomegalovirus infection status, the study brought together high-throughput TCR immunosequencing, statistical association of individual TCRs with disease status, and machine learning. About 330 gigabases of sequencing data and approximately 92 million unique TCR sequences made up an early release that covered around 640 HLA-typed donors. Rather than drawing on any new phenotypic data, the later analysis identified candidate immune exposures from TCR beta sequences and the way those sequences occurred across donors. Typing coverage differed by locus: A, B, C, DRB1 and DQB1 were typed in roughly 629-640 donors, DQA1 in 522, DPA1 in approximately 610, and DPB1 in just under 490. HLA typing included class I and class II loci at four-digit resolution. Donor age, sex, ethnicity and CMV serostatus were collected together with the repertoire data. On average, 235,054 unique TCR beta nucleotide sequences were sequenced per donor among a few hundred genotyped donors of the cohort, with roughly 19% of those sequences being non-productive. All discovery cohort repertoires had been generated using a single sequencing platform. The aim of the study was to test whether cataloging public T cell receptors could identify signatures of past pathogen exposure. The T cell repertoires of 666 subjects were profiled by immunosequencing and related to cytomegalovirus serostatus. In a later genetic analysis, genome-wide SNP genotypes for about 60% of the 666 donors were used, and that subset was treated as a discovery cohort. A later analysis re-analyzed previously published TCR beta repertoires from 500 to 700 donors and added high-resolution HLA genotyping to study TCR occurrence patterns. The paper as a whole reports these results and caveats: In the study, approximately 160 TCR beta chains were listed as associated with cytomegalovirus. Specific HLA alleles were associated with over 15,000 TCR beta sequences at a false discovery rate of 0.05 in a later analysis. A group of highly shared sequence variants was considered likely to be a technical artifact of the sequencing pipeline. The only immune exposure information available for the cohort was CMV serostatus. Compared with the 666-donor mean, donors in an Asian-associated ancestry cluster had fewer N-insertions in productive TCRs, according to a later genetic analysis. In a later analysis, most CMV-associated TCR beta chains were found to appear HLA-restricted, with HLA associations seemingly driven largely by CMV exposure. In a later analysis, several top co-occurrence clusters were reported to appear linked to parvovirus B19, influenza, CMV and Epstein-Barr virus. Because counts were too low, about 18 rarely observed V segments, including chromosome 9 orphons, were left out of the earlier analysis of about 500 of the donors. When HLA alleles, especially DR and DQ, strongly co-occurred, attributing TCR associations to individual alleles was difficult. HLA typing was unavailable for some donors at each locus, so association tests used only the typed subset. According to a later analysis, TCR association rates differed among HLA loci, with DRB1 alleles showing the most associated TCRs and HLA-C alleles showing the fewest. A further reported finding was that TCR beta sequences accurately predicted the HLA-A and HLA-B alleles for most subjects in the first cohort. Sequencing depth was assumed to be roughly uniform across donors in the presence/absence analyses, though that assumption may not hold. It was suggested by the authors that the approach could potentially be generalized to other disease states and immunological phenotypes. In an earlier analysis of 500 to 650 of the donors, most TCR beta V segments appeared in productive rearrangements about 87% or about 30% of the time, broadly matching IMGT annotations. Correlated functional status among segregating V segments might be attributable to linkage disequilibrium, but an unknown experimental factor could not be ruled out. Compared with equally common non-associated chains, HLA-associated TCR beta chains in a later analysis were more clonally expanded and had lower generation probabilities. In this cohort, only TCR beta chains were sequenced, and detectable features were limited by the absence of alpha or paired-chain data. V-gene and J-gene trimming of TCR beta chains was associated with a missense DCLRE1C variant in a later genetic analysis, and the association was replicated in an independent cohort. Because the 87-base-pair reads could not distinguish some IMGT-functional V segments, including TRBV6-2 and TRBV6-3, those segments were excluded. In vitro tests confirmed that three of the cytomegalovirus-associated TCR beta chains recognize cytomegalovirus antigens. In both the original and validation cohorts, the classifier was reported to diagnose cytomegalovirus status with high specificity and sensitivity. While some public TCRs were present in many individuals, most TCR sequences turned up only very rarely across donors.

The cohort comprised fewer than 700 healthy bone marrow donors. Cohort members were all nominally healthy when sampled, although unrecorded immune exposures were likely present. The donor tested CMV seronegative, placing the donor among the 350 or so seronegative members of the cohort. A peripheral blood sample was collected from each donor, and TCR beta sequencing was performed on peripheral blood mononuclear cells. Genomic DNA was extracted from the blood cell samples with the Qiagen DNeasy Blood Extraction Kit. The CDR3 runs 13 amino acids, cysteine and phenylalanine included. Only CDR3 DNA is held: 39 bases, read in frame from base 1. V is clipped by 6 bases and J by 12 bases, and the sequence between their germline boundaries is 15 bases long. From the germline V gene (reference sequence), CDR1 is MNHEY and CDR2 is SMNVEV. Libraries were constructed by the immunoSEQ multiplex PCR assay. For the multiplex PCR, a mixture combining 60 forward primers for TCR Vbeta segments and 13 reverse primers for TCR Jbeta segments was used. Amplification of the CDR3 region of rearranged TCR beta genes was performed with a multiplex PCR assay on genomic DNA. The amplified TCR beta libraries were sequenced on the Illumina HiSeq System as 87-base-pair reads. Concerning the study's data processing: In a later analysis, some 80 million unique TCR beta chains were counted across the 666 repertoires, and roughly 10 million of these chains were shared by at least two donors. Raw reads were error-corrected and collapsed into unique sequences with a nearest-neighbor algorithm that merged closely related sequences to remove PCR and sequencing errors. To assign V, D and J gene segments, CDR3 sequences were aligned to IMGT reference sequences. Each retained sequence needed at least a six-nucleotide match to both a V gene segment and a J gene segment. Rearrangements were classified as productive when the CDR3 lacked stop codons and remained in frame with V and J, and all other rearrangements were classified as non-productive. Following IMGT convention, CDR3 was defined as the stretch from the second conserved V-encoded cysteine up to the conserved J-encoded phenylalanine. Sequences without an unambiguous match to a single V gene segment were excluded from the earlier analysis of almost 600 of the donors. An earlier analysis of some 610 of the donors called V segments functional above 56.7% productive rearrangements and segregating when the between-donor standard deviation exceeded 5%. A statistical classification framework was built for diagnosing cytomegalovirus status from the catalog of TCR beta chain sequences. In a later analysis, TCR nucleotide sequences were compared against IMGT/GENE-DB human TR gene sequences so that V and J genes could be assigned. In a later analysis, CDR3 sequences and most-parsimonious VDJ recombination scenarios were assigned using the TCRdist pipeline. In a later analysis, each TCR beta chain was defined by its CDR3 amino acid sequence together with its V-gene family, and reads lacking a unique V-gene family were excluded. To address suspected cross-contamination and a sequencing artifact, a later analysis removed 592 highly shared, low-generation-probability nucleotide sequences. In a later analysis, a clonal expansion index for each public chain was calculated from normalized within-repertoire ranks of inferred template counts. In a later analysis, generation probabilities were computed with a VDJ recombination model fitted to out-of-frame rearrangements, and the resulting probabilities were checked against IGoR. In a later analysis, TCR-TCR, TCR-HLA and TCR-CMV co-occurrence was scored with hypergeometric tests, and a repertoire-size bias correction was applied to TCR pairs. To estimate false discovery rates, a later analysis permuted the HLA or CMV assignments 20 times. In a later analysis, co-occurring TCRs were grouped with DBSCAN, and TCRdist sequence similarity was added when clustering was performed within HLA-allele-positive subsets. Repertoires with fewer than 30,000 or more than 120,000 public chains, plus five repertoires with anomalous nucleotide sharing, were excluded from co-occurrence clustering. The source is immuneACCESS, and TCRdb retained only in-frame sequences with V and J called. Part of the clones is not carried over; for the studies checked, unresolved V genes explain less than half of this, and the remainder is unexplained. From that table come the V and J calls and clone size; the DNA was used to work out D and trimming. The sample table contains 100,000 to 150,000 clones; only one count was recorded for about 78% of them. Clones ranked in the top ten supply around 4% of the sample.

Concerning this clone: Its antigen is currently not known. No base qualities exist here, and no much larger clone lies one base off it.

The sample was PBMCs. This receptor was obtained from a man under 40 in good health and CMV-seronegative. Recombination joined TRBV27 with TRBJ1-6, with the D gene not clear enough to name. Read as DNA, the sequence is TGTGCCAGCAGCCTACGGGCGGGTCTACCCCTCCACTTT. The encoded protein is CASSLRAGLPLHF.